Here is one TCR beta chain with its context. The CDR3 extends over 16 amino acids. The junction had 12 bases not matched to a gene; V was cut back by 2 bases and J by 6 bases. Per germline, CDR1 LNHNV and CDR2 YYDKDF (reference sequence). This record comes from a study of blood T cell repertoires in COVID-19. TCRdb keeps only in-frame clones here, not all; method: immunoSEQ multiplex PCR. Of 80,000 or so clones listed, roughly nine tenths are singletons. Sequenced: peripheral blood. The receptor comes from a human donor in a cohort sampled during active COVID-19. This chain connects TRBV15 to TRBJ2-7, with 8 bases identical to TRBD2. The CDR3 coding sequence is TGTGCCACCAGCAGAACTTTAGCGGGATCTCTCCCCGAGCAGTACTTC. This gives the protein CATSRTLAGSLPEQYF.